This TCR beta chain was recorded in a study of Ad26.COV2.S vaccination and SARS-CoV-2 variants. Study as a whole: Intramuscular Ad26.COV2.S doses were given once or twice, 56 days apart.

The table came from immunoSEQ multiplex PCR; TCRdb's copy has only in-frame clones and leaves some out. The table lists some 480,000 clones, roughly 87% of them singletons, with roughly 13% in the top ten. Losses at the gene ends were 7 bases for V and 4 bases for J; bases not matched to a gene: 11. This CDR3 is built from 15 residues. Per the germline V gene, CDR1 is MDHEN and CDR2 is SYDVKM. Treatment specified: about 20 received Ad26.COV2.S at low or high dose, single or two shots; about 5 received placebo; per-sample allocation not given. After the first vaccine or placebo injection, samples were drawn on day 63.

Sequencing was performed on peripheral blood, taken in a trial of Ad26.COV2.S vaccine versus placebo. This sequence was found in a person between 18 and 65 years old who received the Ad26.COV2.S COVID-19 vaccine or a placebo. This chain links TRBV28 with TRBJ2-7, with 9 bases matching TRBD1. CDR3 residues: CASNTPGQGRYEQYF. DNA for the CDR3: TGTGCCAGCAATACTCCGGGACAGGGTCGGTACGAGCAGTACTTC. The full variable domain, completed using reference TRBV28 and TRBJ2-7, is DVKVTQSSRYLVKRTGEKVFLECVQDMDHENMFWYRQDPGLGLRLIYFSYDVKMKEKGDIPEGYSVSREKKERFSLILESASTNQTSMYLCASNTPGQGRYEQYFGPGTRLTVT.